Below, one T cell receptor beta chain is given with its context. The antigen remains unidentified. Mismatch with germline at one junction end may stem from a read error. The V gene's germline CDR1 is SGHTS and CDR2 YDEGEE. The CDR3 contains 14 residues. This sample stems from a study of CD4+ T cells in melanoma. Study results and limitations: A reported correlation linked neoantigen-specific CD4+ T cells to CD8+, macrophage and B cell function. Reportedly, melanoma neoantigen-specific CD4+ T cells showed varied differentiation states.

Data came from immunoSEQ multiplex PCR; TCRdb stores just in-frame clones and leaves some out. This table has 18,000 or so clones, 81% appearing once. The rearrangement joins TRBV5-8 to TRBJ2-1, with D maybe TRBD2 (5 bases). The sequencing input was cells from a culture (not recorded whether cultured in vitro). This TCR was recovered from a human donor with melanoma. The CDR3 DNA follows: TGTGCCAGTGTACCGGACTTACCTTACAGTGAGCAGTTCTTC. It codes for CASVPDLPYSEQFF. Using reference TRBV5-8 and TRBJ2-1 for the parts outside the CDR3, the full variable domain is EAGVTQSPTHLIKTRGQQATLRCSPISGHTSVYWYQQALGLGLQFLLWYDEGEERNRGNFPPRFSGRQFPNYSSELNVNALELEDSALYLCASVPDLPYSEQFFGPGTRLTVL.